A single sample gave rise to the 10 T cell receptor beta chains below, sequenced in a study of graft-versus-host responses after intestinal transplantation. Profiling relied on immunoSEQ multiplex PCR, and the TCRdb table lists in-frame clones only, not all of them. The sample carries nearly 25,000 clones, 40% recorded once. The specimen comprised alloreactive CD4+ T cells from a mixed lymphocyte reaction culture, sampled before intestinal transplant. Subset noted: CFSE-low proliferating T cells sorted from roughly 6-day pre-transplant mixed lymphocyte reaction (GvH or HvG direction). The origin of the receptors is a human patient who received an intestinal transplant.

The chain recombines TRBV4-1 with TRBJ2-7; unclear D gene. The CDR3 covers 18 residues. V was trimmed by 4 bases and J by 0 bases, leaving 22 bases between them. Germline V gene data show CDR1 as MGHRA and CDR2 as YSYEKL. In DNA, the CDR3 is TGCGCCAGCAGCCTACAATTCAGAGCGACGCAGAGCTCCTACGAGCAGTACTTC. It codes for CASSLQFRATQSSYEQYF.

This CDR3 reads CASSPQGYEQYF. CDR3 in DNA: TGTGCCAGCAGCCCACAGGGCTACGAGCAGTACTTC. The gene calls are TRBV6-6 and TRBJ2-7; D is perhaps TRBD1 (6 bases). Germline CDR1 reads MNHNY; CDR2 reads SVGAGI (reference sequence). The CDR3 is made up of 12 amino acids. Trimming removed 6 bases at V and 3 bases at J, with 9 bases between.

In its sample, this clone was seen a few times. This chain links TRBV7-9 with TRBJ1-6, with a tentative D call TRBD1 (5 bases). Germline CDR1 reads SEHNR; CDR2 reads FQNEAQ (reference sequence). V was cut by 3 bases and J by 8 bases, with 8 bases left in between. CDR3 length: 13 amino acids. The CDR3 coding sequence is TGTGCCAGCAGCTTGGACACCTATTCACCCCTCCACTTT. Encoded protein: CASSLDTYSPLHF.

The CDR3 loop is CASSTWGLHSYEQYF. Written as DNA, the CDR3 is TGCGCCAGCAGCACATGGGGACTCCACTCCTACGAGCAGTACTTC. The chain links TRBV4-1 to TRBJ2-7, with TRBD2 as a possible D gene (6 bases). Trimming cost V 5 bases and J 0 bases, with 14 bases left between them. The CDR3 contains 15 residues. Germline-derived CDR1 and CDR2 are MGHRA and YSYEKL.

This sequence joins TRBV28 and TRBJ2-3; 7 bases match TRBD1. Per germline, CDR1 MDHEN and CDR2 SYDVKM. The CDR3 is 17 residues long. J lost 2 bases, V lost 0 bases, and 8 bases had no gene match. The CDR3 loop reads CASSLWPGQALTDTQYF. CDR3 coding DNA: TGTGCCAGCAGTTTATGGCCCGGACAGGCGCTCACAGATACGCAGTATTTT.

The chain recombines TRBV6-5 with TRBJ1-3; D not resolved. V lost 1 base and J 0 bases, leaving 10 bases between the germline ends. The germline V gene encodes CDR1 MNHEY and CDR2 SVGAGI. The CDR3 consists of 16 residues. This CDR3 reads CASSYFAPSSGNTIYF. CDR3 bases: TGTGCCAGCAGTTACTTCGCTCCTAGCTCTGGAAACACCATATATTTT.

This clone is medium-sized (0.01 to 0.1%) by share. The genes are TRBV5-1 and TRBJ1-1; possibly TRBD1 for D (6 bases). This CDR3 region has 14 residues. The V and J ends lost 4 bases and 1 base respectively, with 11 bases between them. Germline values: CDR1 SGHRS, CDR2 YFSETQ. As DNA, the CDR3 is TGCGCCAGCAGCCCCGGGACAACGAACACTGAAGCTTTCTTT. Protein: CASSPGTTNTEAFF.

This clone is a singleton in its sample. The rearrangement joins TRBV7-2 to TRBJ2-3; 14 bases are shared with TRBD2. Losses at the gene ends were 6 bases for V and 4 bases for J; bases not matched to a gene: 0. The CDR3 has 14 residues. Germline V gene sequence: CDR1 SGHTA, CDR2 FQGNSA. The CDR3 here is CASRTSGGADTQYF. CDR3 nucleotides: TGTGCCAGCAGGACTAGCGGGGGGGCAGATACGCAGTATTTT.

This rearrangement joins TRBV28 to TRBJ1-3; D unresolved. The V gene's germline CDR1 is MDHEN and CDR2 SYDVKM. This CDR3 has 14 residues. The V and J ends lost 11 bases and 4 bases respectively, with 18 bases between them. The CDR3 region has the DNA TGTGCCGTAGCGGAACCAGCTTTAGGAAACACCATATATTTT. It translates to CAVAEPALGNTIYF.

This clone occurred a few times. The genes are TRBV6-5 and TRBJ2-7; 8 nucleotides agree with TRBD1. Germline lookup yields CDR1 MNHEY and CDR2 SVGAGI. Losses at the gene ends were 6 bases for V and 3 bases for J; bases not matched to a gene: 7. The CDR3 covers 14 residues. The CDR3 DNA follows: TGTGCCAGCAGCCCCCAGGGGGCTGGCTACGAGCAGTACTTC. Amino acid sequence: CASSPQGAGYEQYF.